The TCR beta chain under discussion was sequenced for a study of beta chain features in type 1 diabetes. General study points: The question left open here concerned HLA type influencing TCRB rearrangement.

Investigators reverse transcribed all isolated RNA, so they sequenced expressed TCRB transcripts. Some clones are missing from TCRdb's copy, which holds only in-frame ones; the method was immunoSEQ multiplex PCR. This table holds 300,000 to 450,000 clones, roughly 13% found once. Every donor provided one heparinised blood draw, which averaged about 120 mL. Sort purity for all populations was recorded as exceeding 98%. The table lists this clone with a few counts. Its antigen is unidentified. Germline V gene sequence: CDR1 LNHDA, CDR2 SQIVND (reference sequence). Trimming removed 6 bases from V and 6 bases from J; junction bases left unmatched: 6. The CDR3 runs 15 residues.

The sequence derives from a young man in good health. The chain combines TRBV19 with TRBJ1-5; 12 bases map to TRBD1. The sample consisted of naive CD4+ T cells from blood. The CDR3 region is CASRGQGARGQPQHF. CDR3 coding DNA: TGTGCCAGTAGGGGACAGGGGGCTCGGGGTCAGCCCCAGCATTTT.